This T cell receptor beta chain appears in the sequencing data of a study of blood T cells in healthy people across ages. Study-level background: Template switching captured about one barcoded beta molecule per two T cells. Study results and caveats: With unsorted PBMCs, a conclusive comparison of naive versus antigen-experienced cells was not possible.

Points on this clonotype: Its antigen is not known.

For the second PCR, which ran for about 6 to 11 cycles, a sample-barcoded 5' primer and a J-beta primer mix were used. Every sample gave at least 3 million paired-end reads containing CDR3. From the 5' RACE reads, TCRdb called clonotypes with MiXCR, one entry per CDR3 protein. Of about 620,000 distinct CDR3 sequences listed, over 40% are singletons. Isolating PBMCs gave at least 7 million of these cells per sample. This CDR3 region has 11 residues. V lost 11 bases and J 8 bases, leaving 12 bases between the germline ends. CDR1 and CDR2 (germline): MGHDK, SYGVNS. Specimen: blood. This receptor was identified in a woman over 75 in good health. This chain links TRBV25-1 with TRBJ1-4; D perhaps matches TRBD1 (5 bases). The CDR3 is CAALRGEKLFF. In nucleotides, the CDR3 is TGTGCCGCCCTCCGGGGGGAAAAACTGTTTTTT. The full variable domain, with the rest looked up from reference TRBV25-1 and TRBJ1-4, is EADIYQTPRYLVIGTGKKITLECSQTMGHDKMYWYQQDPGMELHLIHYSYGVNSTEKGDLSSESTVSRIRTEHFPLTLESARPSHTSQYLCAALRGEKLFFGSGTQLSVL.